The subject of this entry is one T cell receptor beta chain. This sample was taken from a study of T cell responses to AZD1222 COVID-19 vaccine. Sequenced by immunoSEQ multiplex PCR; TCRdb stores in-frame clones only, minus some. The sample shows about 130,000 clones, 80% to 90% of them seen only once. V was trimmed by 5 bases and J by 6 bases, leaving 12 bases between them. Looked up from germline, CDR1 is SGHTA and CDR2 is FQGTGA. The CDR3 spans 13 residues. V is TRBV7-3 and J is TRBJ2-3, with D possibly matching TRBD2 (5 bases). The input for sequencing was peripheral blood, taken on day 0 of AZD1222 vaccination. The sequence was obtained from an adult in good health. CDR3 DNA sequence: TGTGCCAGCAGCCCAGGACTGGCGGATACGCAGTATTTT. Protein: CASSPGLADTQYF.